The 8 T cell receptor beta chains reported below all come from one sample, sequenced in a study of blood T cell repertoires in COVID-19. Using immunoSEQ multiplex PCR, the repertoire was profiled, and TCRdb retains in-frame clones only, with some absent. Of about 66,000 clones detected, about 91% appear once; the ten largest clones hold under 8.5%. Sequencing input: peripheral blood. The receptors originated from a human donor in a cohort sampled during active COVID-19.

The chain carries TRBV6-2 or TRBV6-3 and TRBJ2-3, with TRBD1 matching over 12 bases. Germline V gene sequence: CDR1 MNHEY, CDR2 SVGEGT. The CDR3 spans 14 residues. After removal of 5 bases from V and 11 bases from J, the junction contained 8 bases not matched to a gene. The CDR3 nucleotides are TGTGCCAGCAGTAGCGGGACAGGGGGCGTGAAGCAGTATTTT. As protein: CASSSGTGGVKQYF.

CDR3 residues: CASSYSGRRNYNEQFF. CDR3 DNA sequence: TGTGCCAGCAGTTATAGCGGGAGGCGGAACTACAATGAGCAGTTCTTC. This chain uses TRBV27 with TRBJ2-1; 10 bases agree with TRBD2. The CDR3 has 16 residues. The germline V gene has CDR1 MNHEY and CDR2 SMNVEV (reference sequence). Trimming cost V 4 bases and J 3 bases; bases outside gene matches: 6.

This sequence joins TRBV28 and TRBJ1-1; D remains ambiguous. CDR1 is MDHEN, CDR2 SYDVKM, per germline. The CDR3 consists of 14 residues. V was pared by 3 bases and J by 1 base, with 9 bases between. DNA of the CDR3: TGTGCCAGCAGTTTGGGCAGACCGAACACTGAAGCTTTCTTT. Translated: CASSLGRPNTEAFF.

This chain links TRBV11-2 with TRBJ2-1, with a possible D match to TRBD2 (6 bases). Per the germline V gene, CDR1 is SGHAT and CDR2 is FQNNGV. Trimming took off 5 bases at V and 10 bases at J, with 12 bases between the two ends. The CDR3 is 12 residues long. This CDR3 is CASSAGRKEQFF. The DNA for the CDR3 is TGTGCCAGCAGCGCGGGACGGAAGGAGCAGTTCTTC.

The J gene is TRBJ2-1, the V gene TRBV15, with TRBD2 matching over 9 bases. V dropped 3 bases and J dropped 3; count of bases not matched to a gene: 6. The length of the CDR3 is 16 residues. Germline-derived CDR1 and CDR2 are LNHNV and YYDKDF (reference sequence). CDR3 nucleotides: TGTGCCACCAGCAGGGGACCTAGCGGGGACTACAATGAGCAGTTCTTC. This encodes CATSRGPSGDYNEQFF.

In nucleotides, the CDR3 is TGTGCCACTGCCTACGGCGACAGGTATGAGCAGTTCTTC. It is translated as CATAYGDRYEQFF. V gene TRBV24-1 combines with J gene TRBJ2-1; weak D call: TRBD1 (6 bases). CDR1 is KGHDR, CDR2 SFDVKD, per germline. The CDR3 consists of 13 residues. Trimming pared 10 bases from V and 8 bases from J, leaving 17 bases between.

The chain carries TRBV6-6 and TRBJ2-1, with D possibly being TRBD2 (5 bases). This CDR3 spans 16 amino acids. V lost 8 bases to trimming and J lost 0 bases, with 17 bases between them. Germline V gene data show CDR1 as MNHNY and CDR2 as SVGAGI (reference sequence). This CDR3 is CASGSRGRSSYNEQFF. The CDR3 DNA is TGTGCCAGCGGTTCCAGAGGGCGGAGCTCCTACAATGAGCAGTTCTTC.

The chain couples TRBV2 to TRBJ2-5; D call uncertain. V dropped 5 bases and J dropped 4 bases, with 8 bases sitting between them. Germline lookup yields CDR1 SNHLY and CDR2 FYNNEI. The CDR3 is 12 amino acids. In DNA form, the CDR3 reads TGTGCCAGCAGTCCGCGGCGAGAGACCCAGTACTTC. Its translation is CASSPRRETQYF.